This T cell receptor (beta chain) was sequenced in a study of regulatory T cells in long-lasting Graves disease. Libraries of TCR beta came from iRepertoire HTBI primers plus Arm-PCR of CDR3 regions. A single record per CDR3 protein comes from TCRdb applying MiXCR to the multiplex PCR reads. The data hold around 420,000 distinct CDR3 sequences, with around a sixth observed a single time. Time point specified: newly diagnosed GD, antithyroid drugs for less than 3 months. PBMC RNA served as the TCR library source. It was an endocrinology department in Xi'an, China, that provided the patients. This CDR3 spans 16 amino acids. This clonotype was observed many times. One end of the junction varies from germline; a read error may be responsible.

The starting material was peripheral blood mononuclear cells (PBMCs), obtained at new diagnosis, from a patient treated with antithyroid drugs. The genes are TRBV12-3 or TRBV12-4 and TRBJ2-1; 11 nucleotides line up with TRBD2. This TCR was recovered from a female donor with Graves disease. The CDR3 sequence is CASSLAGGPSYNEQFF. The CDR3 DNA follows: TGTGCCAGCAGCTTAGCGGGGGGGCCCTCCTACAATGAGCAGTTCTTC.